Below, 29 T cell receptor beta chains from the same sample are listed, as sequenced in a study of shared clonotypes between healthy human individuals. Clones were read by immunoSEQ multiplex PCR, and TCRdb kept only the in-frame ones, dropping some. This table holds more than 1.2 million clones, around 98.5% found once. Sequenced material: naive CD4+ T cells sorted from blood. Subset meaning: CD45RA+ positively selected. These receptors were collected from a man between 25 and 39 years old in good health.

This rearrangement joins TRBV11-3 to TRBJ2-1; the D gene is possibly TRBD1 (5 bases). Between the trimmed V and J ends, which lost 6 bases and 10 bases, there was a span of 13 bases. The CDR3 is made up of 12 amino acids. In germline, CDR1 is SGHNT, CDR2 YENEEA. The CDR3 DNA sequence: TGTGCCAGCAGTATGGACAATCGAGAGCAGTTCTTC. Protein sequence: CASSMDNREQFF.

This clone was seen only once. The J gene is TRBJ2-3, the V gene TRBV5-4; D is perhaps TRBD2 (6 bases). V shed 1 base and J shed 0 bases, with 15 bases lying between them. This CDR3 has 17 amino acids. Germline CDR1 and CDR2: SGHNT and YYREEE (reference sequence). CDR3 protein: CASSLILALNSTDTQYF. The CDR3 region has the DNA TGTGCCAGCAGCTTGATTCTAGCGCTTAACAGCACAGATACGCAGTATTTT.

Here the CDR3 DNA reads TGTGCCAGCAGCCTGCGGGGAGCCCCCTTCCCCTCTAGCACAGATACGCAGTATTTT. This codes for CASSLRGAPFPSSTDTQYF. The V and J genes are TRBV7-8 and TRBJ2-3, with a tentative D call TRBD2 (6 bases). V lost 5 bases, J lost 0 bases, and 24 bases lay in between. The CDR3 is 19 residues long. Germline V CDR1 and CDR2: SGHVS, FQNEAQ.

V is TRBV5-1 and J is TRBJ2-7; the D is unclear. There are 15 residues in the CDR3. Deletions cut 2 bases from V and 0 bases from J, with 12 bases between. Germline V gene data show CDR1 as SGHRS and CDR2 as YFSETQ. The CDR3 here is CASSLKGRSSYEQYF. The CDR3 DNA follows: TGCGCCAGCAGCTTAAAAGGAAGGAGCTCCTACGAGCAGTACTTC.

The rearrangement joins TRBV28 to TRBJ1-2; D is possibly TRBD1 (5 bases). This CDR3 has 12 residues. Trimming shortened V by 6 bases and J by 5 bases, and 10 bases separated the two germline ends. Per germline, CDR1 MDHEN and CDR2 SYDVKM. The CDR3, as DNA: TGTGCCAGCAGGCTAAAGGGGTATGGCTACACCTTC. It specifies CASRLKGYGYTF.

The V and J genes are TRBV19 and TRBJ2-2, with 9 bases fitting TRBD2. CDR3 length: 14 amino acids. Germline V gene data show CDR1 as LNHDA and CDR2 as SQIVND (reference sequence). V was pared by 3 bases and J by 5 bases, with 1 base of the junction left unmatched. The CDR3 region is CASSMLAGTGELFF. CDR3 DNA: TGTGCCAGTAGTATGCTAGCGGGGACCGGGGAGCTGTTTTTT.

This clone was counted once. The genes are TRBV15 and TRBJ2-7; no clear D gene. V lost 6 bases and J lost 9, with 12 bases in between. CDR3 length: 11 amino acids. CDR1 is LNHNV and CDR2 is YYDKDF in the germline V gene (reference sequence). The CDR3, as DNA: TGTGCCACCAGGGCCAGAGGCCTGCAGTACTTC. Translating it yields CATRARGLQYF.

V gene TRBV5-1 combines with J gene TRBJ2-2; D remains unclear. With 1 base removed from V and 7 bases from J, the gap between germline ends came to 11 bases. The CDR3 sequence is 14 residues long. From germline, CDR1 is SGHRS and CDR2 YFSETQ. CDR3 DNA: TGCGCCAGCAGCTTGAGGGCTGGGGTCGGGGAGCTGTTTTTT. It codes for CASSLRAGVGELFF. The variable domain in full, with the rest retrieved from reference TRBV5-1 and TRBJ2-2, is KAGVTQTPRYLIKTRGQQVTLSCSPISGHRSVSWYQQTPGQGLQFLFEYFSETQRNKGNFPGRFSGRQFSNSRSEMNVSTLELGDSALYLCASSLRAGVGELFFGEGSRLTVL.

This chain connects TRBV19 to TRBJ1-5, with D possibly being TRBD1 (6 bases). Germline V CDR1 and CDR2: LNHDA, SQIVND (reference sequence). Trimming stripped 5 bases from V and 3 bases from J, with 11 bases between. The CDR3 is made up of 14 amino acids. CDR3: CASSLGQNNQPQHF. CDR3 nucleotide sequence: TGTGCCAGTAGTCTCGGACAGAACAATCAGCCCCAGCATTTT.

The chain recombines TRBV18 with TRBJ1-2; perhaps TRBD1 as D (5 bases). The CDR3 is 14 residues long. V dropped 3 bases and J dropped 2 bases, with 10 bases sitting between them. The germline gives CDR1 KGHSH, CDR2 LQKENI. CDR3: CASSPRGGNYGYTF. The CDR3 DNA sequence: TGTGCCAGCTCACCGAGGGGTGGAAACTATGGCTACACCTTC.

V is TRBV18 and J is TRBJ1-4; 8 bases are a match to TRBD1. Losses at the gene ends were 4 bases for V and 0 bases for J; bases not matched to a gene: 4. The CDR3 has 16 residues. Germline lookup yields CDR1 KGHSH and CDR2 LQKENI. CDR3 in amino acids: CASSLGQGSTNEKLFF. CDR3 DNA: TGTGCCAGCTCACTCGGACAGGGTTCAACTAATGAAAAACTGTTTTTT.

The rearrangement links TRBV10-3 to TRBJ1-4; possible D gene TRBD1, 5 bases. CDR3 size: 15 residues. From germline, CDR1 is ENHRY and CDR2 SYGVKD. V dropped 6 bases and J dropped 0 bases, with 11 bases sitting between them. The DNA for the CDR3 is TGTGCCATCAGCCCACAGGAGGCAACTAATGAAAAACTGTTTTTT. Translating it yields CAISPQEATNEKLFF.

This chain links TRBV5-1 with TRBJ2-5; D is uncertain. V was clipped by 0 bases and J by 2 bases, with 11 bases between them. Germline values: CDR1 SGHRS, CDR2 YFSETQ. This CDR3 spans 15 amino acids. The CDR3 sequence is CASSLARRAQETQYF. DNA of the CDR3: TGCGCCAGCAGCTTGGCCAGGCGTGCACAAGAGACCCAGTACTTC.

This chain connects TRBV7-9 to TRBJ2-2; 13 nucleotides agree with TRBD2. Germline loops: CDR1 SEHNR, CDR2 FQNEAQ (reference sequence). The CDR3 sequence is 15 residues long. With V trimmed by 4 bases and J by 7 bases, 3 bases remained unmatched. The CDR3 protein is CASSSRTSGSGELFF. DNA for the CDR3: TGTGCCAGCAGCTCCAGGACTAGCGGGAGCGGGGAGCTGTTTTTT.

The gene calls are TRBV7-3 and TRBJ2-3, with 7 bases identical to TRBD2. Trimming cost V 6 bases and J 5 bases; bases outside gene matches: 11. The CDR3 sequence is 15 residues long. Germline values: CDR1 SGHTA, CDR2 FQGTGA. The CDR3 sequence: CASSPTSWGGDTQYF. DNA of the CDR3: TGTGCCAGCAGTCCTACTAGCTGGGGGGGAGATACGCAGTATTTT. Full variable domain (remainder filled in from reference TRBV7-3 and TRBJ2-3): GAGVSQTPSNKVTEKGKYVELRCDPISGHTALYWYRQSLGQGPEFLIYFQGTGAADDSGLPNDRFFAVRPEGSVSTLKIQRTERGDSAVYLCASSPTSWGGDTQYFGPGTRLTVL.

V and J are TRBV5-1 and TRBJ2-4, with 8 bases identical to TRBD1. The CDR3 length is 14 residues. The germline V gene encodes CDR1 SGHRS and CDR2 YFSETQ. V was pared by 5 bases and J by 8 bases, with 9 bases of the junction left unmatched. CDR3 nucleotides: TGCGCCAGCAGTCGTGGACAGGGCGTATACATTCAGTACTTC. Amino acids: CASSRGQGVYIQYF.

The chain carries TRBV4-3 and TRBJ2-1, with 11 bases that match TRBD2. Germline V lookup: CDR1 LGHNA, CDR2 YSLEER. This CDR3 has 17 amino acids. The trim removed 3 bases at V and 10 bases at J, leaving 14 bases unmatched. The CDR3 loop is CASSQNPASGRPGEQFF. The DNA of the CDR3 is TGCGCCAGCAGCCAGAACCCCGCTAGCGGGAGGCCCGGCGAGCAGTTCTTC.

This sequence joins TRBV9 and TRBJ2-7, with TRBD1 matching 7 bases. The junction had 4 bases not matched to a gene; V was cut back by 4 bases and J by 0 bases. The germline gives CDR1 SGDLS, CDR2 YYNGEE. The CDR3 loop spans 14 amino acids. CDR3 nucleotide sequence: TGTGCCAGCAGCCCAACAGGGGCCTCCTACGAGCAGTACTTC. Its protein is CASSPTGASYEQYF.

The chain is built from TRBV25-1 and TRBJ2-7, with D unclear. Looked up from germline, CDR1 is MGHDK and CDR2 is SYGVNS. This CDR3 region has 13 residues. V was pared by 3 bases and J by 3 bases, with 9 bases between. The CDR3 bases are TGTGCCAGCAGTGATGTTGGCCTCTACGAGCAGTACTTC. Its protein is CASSDVGLYEQYF.

This clone was recorded only once. V is TRBV7-9 and J is TRBJ2-1; 13 bases fit TRBD2. V gave up 5 bases and J gave up 8 bases; unmatched junction bases: 9. The germline gives CDR1 SEHNR, CDR2 FQNEAQ (reference sequence). The CDR3 sequence is 16 residues long. The CDR3 DNA is TGTGCCAGCAGCCCTGATGGACTAGCGGGAGAAGATGAGCAGTTCTTC. Its translation is CASSPDGLAGEDEQFF.

The chain is built from TRBV6-6 and TRBJ2-7, with TRBD2 identical over 8 bases. V was pared by 2 bases and J by 0 bases, with 6 bases of the junction left unmatched. The CDR3 sequence is 16 residues long. Germline V CDR1 and CDR2: MNHNY, SVGAGI (reference sequence). This CDR3 reads CASSYTLAGTSYEQYF. CDR3 bases: TGTGCCAGCAGTTACACGCTAGCGGGCACCTCCTACGAGCAGTACTTC.

The rearrangement uses TRBV5-4 and TRBJ1-1, with 11 bases aligning to TRBD1. This CDR3 comprises 14 residues. Trimming removed 3 bases from V and 4 bases from J; junction bases left unmatched: 2. From germline, CDR1 is SGHNT and CDR2 YYREEE (reference sequence). CDR3 DNA: TGTGCCAGCAGCTACGGGACAGGGGGCACTGAAGCTTTCTTT. Protein: CASSYGTGGTEAFF. The full variable domain, in which reference TRBV5-4 and TRBJ1-1 provide the parts outside the CDR3, is ETGVTQSPTHLIKTRGQQVTLRCSSQSGHNTVSWYQQALGQGPQFIFQYYREEENGRGNFPPRFSGLQFPNYSSELNVNALELDDSALYLCASSYGTGGTEAFFGQGTRLTVV.

The rearrangement uses TRBV7-9 and TRBJ2-2; TRBD1 might be the D (5 bases). The CDR3 loop spans 16 amino acids. Germline lookup yields CDR1 SEHNR and CDR2 FQNEAQ (reference sequence). Trimming cost V 2 bases and J 2 bases, with 12 bases left between them. This CDR3 reads CASSLFEGVNTGELFF. CDR3 coding DNA: TGTGCCAGCAGCTTATTTGAAGGGGTTAACACCGGGGAGCTGTTTTTT. Supplemented by reference TRBV7-9 and TRBJ2-2, the full variable domain reads DTGVSQNPRHKITKRGQNVTFRCDPISEHNRLYWYRQTLGQGPEFLTYFQNEAQLEKSRLLSDRFSAERPKGSFSTLEIQRTEQGDSAMYLCASSLFEGVNTGELFFGEGSRLTVL.

The V and J genes are TRBV30 and TRBJ2-7; D is ambiguous. Germline assignment: CDR1 GTSNPN and CDR2 SVGIG (reference sequence). Deletions cut 0 bases from V and 0 bases from J, with 6 bases between. This CDR3 contains 13 residues. In DNA, the CDR3 is TGTGCCTGGAGTGTACGAGACTCCTACGAGCAGTACTTC. It codes for CAWSVRDSYEQYF.

About this clone: This sample includes further DNA sequences coding for the same CDR3. This chain connects TRBV4-1 to TRBJ2-3, with D uncertain. V was cut by 1 base and J by 0 bases, with 5 bases left in between. Germline V gives CDR1 MGHRA, CDR2 YSYEKL. The CDR3 length is 14 residues. In nucleotides, the CDR3 is TGCGCCAGCAGCCAAGGTACTAGCACAGATACGCAGTATTTT. This encodes CASSQGTSTDTQYF.

Of note for this clone: At the DNA level, this CDR3 is encoded by other sequences in the same sample as well. CDR3 loop: CASSYRGNTEAFF. DNA for the CDR3: TGTGCCAGCAGTTACCGGGGAAACACTGAAGCTTTCTTT. This chain uses TRBV6-5 with TRBJ1-1; the D is unclear. The CDR3 has 13 residues. V lost 2 bases to trimming and J lost 2 bases, with 6 bases between them. Germline V lookup: CDR1 MNHEY, CDR2 SVGAGI.

The chain combines TRBV6-1 with TRBJ2-7, with 8 bases that match TRBD1. This CDR3 is 14 amino acids long. Trimming took 5 bases from V and 0 from J; bases not matched to a gene: 3. CDR1 and CDR2 (germline): MNHNS, SASEGT. The CDR3 coding sequence is TGTGCCAGCAGTCAAGACAGGGGCTCCTACGAGCAGTACTTC. As protein: CASSQDRGSYEQYF.

The chain uses TRBV19 and TRBJ2-1, with unresolved D. V dropped 2 bases and J dropped 4 bases, with 12 bases sitting between them. The CDR3 is made up of 15 amino acids. CDR1 is LNHDA and CDR2 is SQIVND in the germline V gene (reference sequence). CDR3 in DNA: TGTGCCAGTAGTATAACCCCCAGTCTTTACAATGAGCAGTTCTTC. Its translation is CASSITPSLYNEQFF. The complete variable domain, with remaining parts taken from reference TRBV19 and TRBJ2-1, reads DGGITQSPKYLFRKEGQNVTLSCEQNLNHDAMYWYRQDPGQGLRLIYYSQIVNDFQKGDIAEGYSVSREKKESFPLTVTSAQKNPTAFYLCASSITPSLYNEQFFGPGTRLTVL.

The chain uses TRBV18 and TRBJ2-3, with D possibly being TRBD2 (5 bases). The germline gives CDR1 KGHSH, CDR2 LQKENI. V was shortened by 1 base and J by 5 bases, with 7 bases between the two germline ends. The CDR3 is 13 residues long. This CDR3 is CASSPRAGDTQYF. CDR3 DNA: TGTGCCAGCTCACCACGGGCGGGAGATACGCAGTATTTT.